The entry that follows covers one T cell receptor beta chain sequence. Antigen unknown. This sample is drawn from a study of tumor-infiltrating lymphocytes in primary liver carcinoma. Study-wide background: Those enrolled were patients of both sexes, who were aged 30 to 69 years. Tumor lesions were T1-T3 N0M0 and spanned about 4.2 to 11 cm.

Study-level results: It was tumor-adjacent and tumor-blood pairs that overlapped less than tumor region pairs did. Against blood, tumors held a significantly higher top-250-clone fraction (p = 0.039).

The CDR3 length is 16 residues. The germline V gene encodes CDR1 MNHEY and CDR2 SVGEGT. Alongside blood RNA obtained from unsorted whole blood, germline DNA was also extracted. A primer in the constant region served to generate TCR beta cDNA from approximately 460 ng of total RNA. Generation of the TCR beta libraries relied on three nested multiplex PCR rounds using slightly modified ARM-PCR. Researchers ran the first two PCR rounds for roughly 11 cycles each with TRBV1-TRBV30 forward primers and a C-beta reverse primer. TCRdb analysed the multiplex PCR reads with MiXCR anew, one entry per CDR3 protein. The sample records approximately 310,000 distinct CDR3 sequences, less than 75% being singletons.

The rearrangement uses TRBV6-2 or TRBV6-3 and TRBJ2-3; 10 nucleotides agree with TRBD2. Source material: peripheral blood. The clonotype was recovered from a man between 35 and 55 years old with primary liver carcinoma and hepatitis B virus infection. The CDR3 protein is CDNSQAGTSVTDTQYF. The CDR3 DNA reads TGTGACAACAGTCAGGCCGGGACTAGCGTGACAGATACGCAGTATTTT.